Sequencing of this T cell receptor (beta chain) was carried out in a study of shared clonotypes between healthy human individuals. Study observations and caveats: Generation probability values for non-shared clonotypes were lower than those for clonotypes shared by all four donors.

CDR1 and CDR2 (germline): MGHRA, YSYEKL. With 5 bases clipped from V and 2 bases from J, the junction kept 15 bases outside the gene matches. CDR3 length equals 17 residues. Comments on this clone: Its antigen is not identified.

Assay: immunoSEQ multiplex PCR; the TCRdb copy retains only in-frame clones and omits some. The sample carries some 690,000 clones, roughly 88% recorded once. This TCR was sampled from a man in his late teens or twenties in good health. Some clones in this sample may be carry-over from other donors' samples. The chain has TRBV4-1 and TRBJ2-7, with TRBD1 matching over 7 bases. The sample consisted of memory CD8+ T cells from PBMCs. The subset here: CD45RO+ cells pooled with CCR7-negative TemRA cells. DNA for the CDR3: TGCGCCAGCAGCTATACTGCCGGGACAGCACCCCCCTACGAGCAGTACTTC. Translation: CASSYTAGTAPPYEQYF.